This T cell receptor (beta chain) was documented in a study of blood T cells in healthy people across ages. There are 18 residues in the CDR3. The V and J ends lost 5 bases and 8 bases, in that order; junction bases with no gene match: 19. Germline CDR1 is SGHTA and CDR2 is FQGNSA. Donors were healthy Caucasian individuals from Russia aged about 6 to 90. General observations from the study: Diversity was higher, and naive CD4+ cells more numerous, in long-lived donors than in aged donors.

This clonotype was recorded a few times. Its antigen remains unidentified. For the second PCR, which ran for 7 to 11 cycles, a sample-barcoded 5' primer and a J-beta primer mix were used. The study obtained at least 2.5 million CDR3-containing paired-end reads from every sample. TCRdb reprocessed the 5' RACE reads via MiXCR and lists one record per CDR3 protein. The data contain about 780,000 distinct CDR3 sequences, about half of them singletons. This rearrangement joins TRBV7-2 to TRBJ2-1; 9 bases map to TRBD1. The material sequenced was blood. This TCR was recovered from a man of 80 years or more in good health. DNA of the CDR3: TGTGCCAGCAGCCACCAACCTAGACCGGGACAGGGAGCCCATGAGCAGTTCTTC. This translates into CASSHQPRPGQGAHEQFF.